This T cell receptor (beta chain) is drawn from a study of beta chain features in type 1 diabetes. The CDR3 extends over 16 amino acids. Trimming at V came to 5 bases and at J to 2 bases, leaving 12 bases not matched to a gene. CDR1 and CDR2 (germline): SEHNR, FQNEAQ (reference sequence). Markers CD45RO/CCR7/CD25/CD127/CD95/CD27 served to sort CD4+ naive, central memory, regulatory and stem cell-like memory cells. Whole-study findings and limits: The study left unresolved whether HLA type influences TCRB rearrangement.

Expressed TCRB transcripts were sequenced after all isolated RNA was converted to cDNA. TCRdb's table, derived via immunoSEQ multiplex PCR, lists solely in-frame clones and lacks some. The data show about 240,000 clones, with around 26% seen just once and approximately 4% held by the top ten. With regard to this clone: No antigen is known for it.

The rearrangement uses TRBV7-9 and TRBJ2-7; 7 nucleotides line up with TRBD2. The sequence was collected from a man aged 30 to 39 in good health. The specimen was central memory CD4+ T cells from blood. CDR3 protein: CASSDPFSGPAYEQYF. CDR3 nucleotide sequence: TGTGCCAGCAGCGACCCCTTTAGCGGGCCCGCCTACGAGCAGTACTTC.